A selection of T cell receptor beta chains follows, all from one sample in a study of T cell responses to AZD1222 COVID-19 vaccine. Here immunoSEQ multiplex PCR was the method, and the copy in TCRdb shows in-frame clones only, minus some. The sample shows 120,000 or so clones, roughly 91% of them seen only once. Sequenced here: peripheral blood, sampled on day 0 of MenACWY control vaccination. These receptors originate from an adult in good health. CDR3s include the opening cysteine and the closing phenylalanine or tryptophan. A D gene is named only where the DNA matches it firmly. Only some rows state a clone size, as once, few, many or a class for expanded clones.

CASSDSWTGGPDTQYF,TGTGCCAGCAGTGACTCGTGGACAGGGGGCCCAGATACGCAGTATTTT,TRBD1,TRBV6-4,.,TRBJ2-3,16
CASSFPGELFF,TGTGCCAGCAGTTTCCCCGGGGAGCTGTTTTTT,.,TRBV28,once,TRBJ2-2,11
CASSLREYGYTF,TGTGCCAGCAGTTTGAGGGAATATGGCTACACCTTC,.,TRBV6-5,.,TRBJ1-2,12
CASSQVPGWDSPLHF,TGTGCCAGCAGCCAAGTTCCGGGTTGGGATTCACCCCTCCACTTT,.,TRBV3-1/TRBV3-2,.,TRBJ1-6,15
CASSLGRWGNQPQHF,TGTGCCAGCAGTTTGGGCAGGTGGGGCAATCAGCCCCAGCATTTT,.,TRBV28,.,TRBJ1-5,15
CASSYGGTGRDNEQFF,TGTGCCAGCAGTTACGGAGGGACAGGGCGGGACAATGAGCAGTTCTTC,TRBD1,TRBV28,.,TRBJ2-1,16
CASRGYSGNTGELFF,TGTGCCAGCAGAGGATATAGCGGGAACACCGGGGAGCTGTTTTTT,.,TRBV6-5,.,TRBJ2-2,15
CAWSSYRGTEAFF,TGTGCCTGGAGTTCCTACAGGGGGACTGAAGCTTTCTTT,TRBD1,TRBV30,.,TRBJ1-1,13
CASRELAGETGELFF,TGTGCCAGTAGGGAACTAGCGGGAGAGACCGGGGAGCTGTTTTTT,TRBD2,TRBV19,few,TRBJ2-2,15
CASYNPGTPNEQFF,TGCGCCAGCTACAACCCCGGGACACCTAATGAGCAGTTCTTC,.,TRBV5-1,.,TRBJ2-1,14
CASSEGGPGRGDEQFF,TGTGCCAGCAGTGAAGGGGGCCCAGGCAGGGGCGATGAGCAGTTCTTC,TRBD1,TRBV6-4,.,TRBJ2-1,16
CASSDGGGATDTQYF,TGTGCCAGCAGTGACGGCGGGGGAGCCACAGATACGCAGTATTTT,TRBD2,TRBV6-4,.,TRBJ2-3,15
CASSPGTGLADTQYF,TGTGCCAGCAGCCCAGGGACAGGTTTGGCAGATACGCAGTATTTT,TRBD1,TRBV5-8,.,TRBJ2-3,15
CASSEGGSNIPNEQFF,TGTGCCAGCAGTGAAGGGGGGAGTAATATTCCGAATGAGCAGTTCTTC,.,TRBV2,.,TRBJ2-1,16
CAISDSRLKNTEAFF,TGTGCCATCAGTGATTCTAGGCTGAAGAACACTGAAGCTTTCTTT,.,TRBV10-3,once,TRBJ1-1,15
CASLRGGKTDTQYF,TGTGCCAGTTTACGCGGCGGGAAGACAGATACGCAGTATTTT,.,TRBV28,.,TRBJ2-3,14
CASRNREGNQPQHF,TGTGCCAGCAGAAACAGGGAGGGCAATCAGCCCCAGCATTTT,.,TRBV28,.,TRBJ1-5,14
CAWTGGKETQYF,TGTGCCTGGACCGGCGGGAAAGAGACCCAGTACTTC,.,TRBV30,.,TRBJ2-5,12
CASSVRTGGANTGELFF,TGCGCCAGCAGCGTACGGACAGGGGGAGCCAACACCGGGGAGCTGTTTTTT,TRBD1,TRBV5-1,.,TRBJ2-2,17
CASSYRRVDQPQHF,TGTGCCAGCAGTTATCGGCGCGTGGATCAGCCCCAGCATTTT,.,TRBV6-5,once,TRBJ1-5,14
CASSLFTDNSPLHF,TGTGCCAGCAGCTTATTTACAGATAATTCACCCCTCCACTTT,.,TRBV11-2,once,TRBJ1-6,14
CASSRGGGGSYEQYF,TGTGCCAGCAGCCGGGGAGGAGGGGGGTCCTACGAGCAGTACTTC,.,TRBV5-4,.,TRBJ2-7,15
CASRPWGSSYNEQFF,TGTGCCAGCAGGCCTTGGGGGAGCTCCTACAATGAGCAGTTCTTC,.,TRBV6-5,.,TRBJ2-1,15
CASSQGSGTVNEKLFF,TGTGCCAGCAGCCAAGGTTCCGGGACGGTTAATGAAAAACTGTTTTTT,.,TRBV4-2,.,TRBJ1-4,16
CASSQDFNRPQHF,TGCGCCAGCAGCCAAGATTTTAACCGGCCCCAGCATTTT,.,TRBV4-3,.,TRBJ1-5,13
CASGLVVGRDTQYF,TGTGCTAGTGGTTTGGTAGTGGGGAGGGATACGCAGTATTTT,.,TRBV12-5,.,TRBJ2-3,14
CASSRAGAYEQYF,TGTGCCAGCAGTCGGGCGGGAGCCTACGAGCAGTACTTC,TRBD2,TRBV25-1,.,TRBJ2-7,13
CATSDHRNTEAFF,TGTGCCACCAGTGACCACAGGAACACTGAAGCTTTCTTT,.,TRBV24-1,.,TRBJ1-1,13
CATRDGQSYEQYF,TGTGCCACCAGAGACGGACAATCCTACGAGCAGTACTTC,.,TRBV6-6,once,TRBJ2-7,13
CASSQNGGSTDTQYF,TGTGCCAGCTCACAAAACGGGGGTAGCACAGATACGCAGTATTTT,.,TRBV18,.,TRBJ2-3,15
CASSPAFSRGYTF,TGTGCCAGCAGCCCCGCTTTTAGCCGCGGCTACACCTTC,.,TRBV12-3/TRBV12-4,.,TRBJ1-2,13
CASSLDQANEQFF,TGCGCCAGCAGCTTGGATCAGGCTAATGAGCAGTTCTTC,.,TRBV5-1,few,TRBJ2-1,13
CARSGPDRGSIIYGYTF,TGTGCCAGAAGCGGGCCGGACAGGGGTTCGATAATCTATGGCTACACCTTC,TRBD1,TRBV5-3,.,TRBJ1-2,17
CASRRHLQINTEAFF,TGTGCCAGCCGCCGTCACCTGCAGATTAACACTGAAGCTTTCTTT,.,TRBV6-5,.,TRBJ1-1,15
CASSQGPGGGQPQHF,TGTGCCAGCAGCCAAGGACCAGGCGGGGGTCAGCCCCAGCATTTT,.,TRBV3-1/TRBV3-2,.,TRBJ1-5,15
CATSGGNTDTQYF,TGTGCCACCTCGGGGGGCAACACAGATACGCAGTATTTT,.,TRBV27,.,TRBJ2-3,13
CASSTGGNIGYTF,TGTGCCAGCAGTACAGGGGGAAACATTGGCTACACCTTC,TRBD1,TRBV27,.,TRBJ1-2,13
CSVEGGLYQETQYF,TGCAGCGTTGAAGGGGGATTGTACCAAGAGACCCAGTACTTC,.,TRBV29-1,.,TRBJ2-5,14
CTSSQDRPEREPEAFF,TGCACCAGCAGCCAAGATCGGCCAGAGCGTGAGCCTGAAGCTTTCTTT,.,TRBV1,.,TRBJ1-1,16
CASSINGVGQRYEQYF,TGTGCCAGTAGTATCAACGGGGTGGGACAGCGCTACGAGCAGTACTTC,TRBD1,TRBV19,.,TRBJ2-7,16
CASSLPEGTALQETQYF,TGTGCCAGCAGCTTACCCGAGGGGACAGCCCTACAAGAGACCCAGTACTTC,TRBD1,TRBV7-9,once,TRBJ2-5,17
CASSLVASGSVGDTGELFF,TGCGCCAGCAGCTTGGTCGCTAGCGGGAGTGTAGGGGACACCGGGGAGCTGTTTTTT,TRBD2,TRBV5-1,.,TRBJ2-2,19
CASSSTSGGYTF,TGCGCCAGCAGCTCAACCTCTGGTGGCTACACCTTC,.,TRBV5-1,.,TRBJ1-2,12
CASSLPSDYEQYF,TGTGCCAGCTCACTACCCTCCGATTATGAGCAGTACTTC,.,TRBV18,.,TRBJ2-7,13
CASSFMGLAGADDTQYF,TGTGCCAGCAGTTTCATGGGACTAGCGGGAGCCGACGATACGCAGTATTTT,TRBD2,TRBV27,.,TRBJ2-3,17
CASTNQANQPQHF,TGTGCCAGCACTAATCAGGCAAATCAGCCCCAGCATTTT,.,TRBV2,once,TRBJ1-5,13
CSASQVGVTGELFF,TGCAGTGCTAGTCAAGTGGGAGTCACCGGGGAGCTGTTTTTT,.,TRBV20-1,.,TRBJ2-2,14
CASRVLDSPSWPLHF,TGTGCCAGCAGGGTCCTGGACAGTCCTTCTTGGCCCCTCCACTTT,.,TRBV27,.,TRBJ1-6,15
CASSHGLAGTSTDTQYF,TGTGCCAGCAGCCATGGACTAGCGGGGACTAGCACAGATACGCAGTATTTT,TRBD2,TRBV11-2,.,TRBJ2-3,17
CASSLGSNQPQHF,TGTGCCAGCAGTTTGGGGAGCAATCAGCCCCAGCATTTT,.,TRBV28,.,TRBJ1-5,13
CASSPHWTSGGRELGTDTQYF,TGTGCCAGCAGTCCCCACTGGACTAGCGGGGGGCGGGAGTTAGGCACAGATACGCAGTATTTT,TRBD2,TRBV28,.,TRBJ2-3,21
CASSEGDRSNTDTQYF,TGTGCCAGCAGTGAGGGGGACAGATCAAACACAGATACGCAGTATTTT,TRBD1,TRBV6-1,.,TRBJ2-3,16
CASSRDSLREQFF,TGTGCCAGCAGTCGGGACAGCCTCAGGGAGCAGTTCTTC,TRBD1,TRBV12-3/TRBV12-4,.,TRBJ2-1,13
CASRPLVYTGELFF,TGTGCCAGCAGGCCACTAGTCTACACCGGGGAGCTGTTTTTT,.,TRBV13,once,TRBJ2-2,14
CASSIRDRDAKNIQYF,TGTGCCAGTAGTATCCGGGACAGGGACGCCAAAAACATTCAGTACTTC,TRBD1,TRBV19,.,TRBJ2-4,16